This T cell receptor (beta chain) was documented in a study of blood T cell repertoires in COVID-19 (dated by TCRdb to about 2020). Some background on the complete study: Samples covering the acute and convalescent phases of COVID-19 were provided by collaborators in the United States, Italy and Spain. The prospective study material was composed of cDNA or gDNA derived from T cells, B-cell-depleted T cells, or PBMCs. The dataset comprised deeply sampled blood TCRbeta repertoires from subjects exposed to, actively infected with, or recovered from COVID-19. The repertoires were released in a freely available public database intended as a resource for research on the immune response to SARS-CoV-2. Samples came from the ongoing ImmuneRACE study (first 160 participants) plus 1,254 subjects from 6 global collaborators. Sample metadata almost always included a de-identified subject ID, COVID-19 status, age in years and sex. Where HLA class I and class II types were available, the types were taken from metadata supplied by the sample provider, not from assay-based typing.

With regard to this clone: The specificity of this receptor is unknown. No clone much larger than this one lies a single base away; base qualities are absent.

One collaborating source in Seattle enrolled patients during active infection and followed them longitudinally through the course of disease. Whole blood was collected in K2EDTA tubes by collaborating institutions according to the institutions' own protocols. For TCRbeta analysis, collaborators shipped samples as frozen whole blood, isolated PBMCs, or DNA extracted from either of those sample types. The immunoSEQ Assay, a bias-controlled multiplex PCR, was used to amplify TCRbeta CDR3 regions from genomic DNA. Under the source paper's analysis protocol: The number of nucleated cells in each sample was estimated by amplification of reference gene primers within the assay. Sequence reads were collapsed and filtered to measure the absolute abundance of every unique TCRbeta CDR3 rearrangement. For each sample, productive Simpson clonality was calculated by taking the square root of Simpson's diversity index across productive rearrangements. TCRdb stores this immuneACCESS table with in-frame sequences only. Part of the clones is absent; in the studies checked, under half of the shortfall reflects unresolved V genes, and no reason is known for the rest. The DNA gave D and trimming, while V, J and clone size come from that table. The sample table contains around 220,000 clones; only one count was recorded for 75% to 85% of them. 8% to 10% of the sample is held by the ten biggest clonotypes.

Based on the germline V gene, the CDR1 and CDR2 sequences are SGHDT and YYEEEE. Trimming at the junction amounts to 4 bases on V and 8 bases on J, and the germline ends lie 15 bases apart. The CDR3 holds 14 amino acids from the cysteine to the phenylalanine. Solely the CDR3 DNA is kept, with 42 bases framed from the first base. Here is what the overall study found, with its caveats: How much clinical and demographic metadata was included differed by source and by participant, and the metadata was provided uncurated.

Material for sequencing was peripheral blood. The TCR was taken from a woman of 80 years or more with COVID-19, enrolled during active disease. The chain links TRBV5-6 with TRBJ1-4, with the D gene not clear enough to name. The encoded CDR3 is CASSHGGFREKLFF. In nucleotides, the sequence is TGTGCCAGCAGCCACGGAGGGTTCAGGGAAAAACTGTTTTTT.